The 6 T cell receptor beta chains in this list originate from one sample, sequenced in a study of cytomegalovirus exposure and HLA in healthy donors. Both 60 Vbeta primers and 13 Jbeta primers went into the PCR. Profiling relied on immunoSEQ multiplex PCR, and the TCRdb table lists in-frame clones only, not all of them. The sample contains 150,000 to 200,000 clones, almost 80% of which appear only once. Sequencing was done on a sample of PBMCs. The receptor set was obtained from a woman aged 45-60 years in good health and CMV-seropositive.

V is TRBV2 and J is TRBJ1-1; D unclear. Looked up from germline, CDR1 is SNHLY and CDR2 is FYNNEI. CDR3 length equals 13 residues. Trimming took 4 bases from V and 2 from J, leaving 8 bases between them. In nucleotides, the CDR3 is TGTGCCAGCAGTGGAGTTTCCAACACTGAAGCTTTCTTT. This gives the protein CASSGVSNTEAFF.

V is TRBV7-2 and J is TRBJ2-1; maybe TRBD1 (6 bases). V lost 7 bases and J 1 base, leaving 17 bases between the germline ends. The CDR3 spans 16 residues. Germline values: CDR1 SGHTA, CDR2 FQGNSA. As DNA, the CDR3 is TGTGCCAGCAATACCGGGGACACCTTATCCTACAATGAGCAGTTCTTC. Translating it yields CASNTGDTLSYNEQFF.

This chain connects TRBV9 to TRBJ1-1; D unresolved. CDR1 is SGDLS and CDR2 is YYNGEE in the germline V gene. Trimming removed 0 bases at V and 1 base at J, with 7 bases between. This CDR3 has 14 residues. CDR3 residues: CASSVGPENTEAFF. DNA of the CDR3: TGTGCCAGCAGCGTAGGGCCAGAGAACACTGAAGCTTTCTTT. Together with reference TRBV9 and TRBJ1-1, the CDR3 gives the full variable domain: DSGVTQTPKHLITATGQRVTLRCSPRSGDLSVYWYQQSLDQGLQFLIQYYNGEERAKGNILERFSAQQFPDLHSELNLSSLELGDSALYFCASSVGPENTEAFFGQGTRLTVV.

The rearrangement uses TRBV2 and TRBJ2-3, with D perhaps TRBD2 (6 bases). Germline lookup yields CDR1 SNHLY and CDR2 FYNNEI. CDR3 length equals 15 residues. Trimming pared 4 bases from V and 1 base from J, leaving 12 bases between. CDR3 amino acids: CASSGLEVGTDTQYF. The CDR3 DNA follows: TGTGCCAGCAGTGGACTAGAGGTTGGCACAGATACGCAGTATTTT.

The rearrangement links TRBV7-3 to TRBJ2-1, with 9 nucleotides matching TRBD2. Germline CDR1 SGHTA, CDR2 FQGTGA. The CDR3 has 14 residues. J was trimmed by 10 bases and V by 5 bases; bases with no gene match: 9. Here the CDR3 reads CASSKREVSGEQFF. The CDR3 DNA reads TGTGCCAGCAGCAAGCGGGAGGTGTCAGGGGAGCAGTTCTTC.

CDR3 sequence reads: CASSGDRWTDTQYF. The CDR3 DNA reads as TGTGCCAGCAGTGGGGACAGGTGGACAGATACGCAGTATTTT. This chain links TRBV27 with TRBJ2-3, with 8 nucleotides matching TRBD1. The CDR3 has 14 residues. With V trimmed by 5 bases and J by 3 bases, 4 bases remained unmatched. CDR1 MNHEY and CDR2 SMNVEV come from the germline V gene (reference sequence).